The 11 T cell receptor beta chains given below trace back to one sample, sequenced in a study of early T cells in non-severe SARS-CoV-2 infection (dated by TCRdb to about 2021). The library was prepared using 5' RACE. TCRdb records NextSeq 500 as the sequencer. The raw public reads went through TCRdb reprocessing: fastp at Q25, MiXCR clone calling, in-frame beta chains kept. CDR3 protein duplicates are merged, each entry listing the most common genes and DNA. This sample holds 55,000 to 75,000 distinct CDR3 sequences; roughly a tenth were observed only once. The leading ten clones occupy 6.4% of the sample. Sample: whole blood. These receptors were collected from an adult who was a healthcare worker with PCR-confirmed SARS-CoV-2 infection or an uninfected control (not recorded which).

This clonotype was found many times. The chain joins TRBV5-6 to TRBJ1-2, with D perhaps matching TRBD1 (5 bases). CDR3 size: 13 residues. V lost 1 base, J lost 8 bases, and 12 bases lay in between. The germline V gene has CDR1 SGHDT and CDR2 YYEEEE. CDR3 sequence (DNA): TGTGCCAGCAGCTTGAAAGGAGGGGCGGGCTACACCTTC. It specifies CASSLKGGAGYTF. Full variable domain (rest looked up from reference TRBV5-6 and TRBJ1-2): DAGVTQSPTHLIKTRGQQVTLRCSPKSGHDTVSWYQQALGQGPQFIFQYYEEEERQRGNFPDRFSGHQFPNYSSELNVNALLLGDSALYLCASSLKGGAGYTFGSGTRLTVV.

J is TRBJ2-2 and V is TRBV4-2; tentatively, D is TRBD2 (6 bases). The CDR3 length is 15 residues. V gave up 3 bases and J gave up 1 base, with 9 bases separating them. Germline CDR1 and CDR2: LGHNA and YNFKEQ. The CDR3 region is CASSQTSQNTGELFF. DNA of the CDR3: TGTGCCAGCAGCCAGACTAGTCAGAACACCGGGGAGCTGTTTTTT.

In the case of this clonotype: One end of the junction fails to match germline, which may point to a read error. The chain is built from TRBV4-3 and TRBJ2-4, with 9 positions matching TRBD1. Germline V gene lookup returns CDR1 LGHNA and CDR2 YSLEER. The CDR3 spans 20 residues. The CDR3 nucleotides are TGCGCCAGCAGCCAAGAAAGCTGGGACAGGGAGCCTATAGCCAAAAACATACAGTACTTC. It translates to CASSQESWDREPIAKNIQYF.

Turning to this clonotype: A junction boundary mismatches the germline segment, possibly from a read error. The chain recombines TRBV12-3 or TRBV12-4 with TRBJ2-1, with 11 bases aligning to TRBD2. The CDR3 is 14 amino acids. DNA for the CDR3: TGTGCCAGCAGCTTAGCGGGAGGGCTGAATGAGCAGTTCTTC. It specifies CASSLAGGLNEQFF.

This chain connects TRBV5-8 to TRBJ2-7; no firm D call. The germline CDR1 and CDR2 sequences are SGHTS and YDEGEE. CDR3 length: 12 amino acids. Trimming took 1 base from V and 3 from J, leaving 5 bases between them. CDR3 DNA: TGTGCCAGCAGCTTGACGGACTACGAGCAGTACTTC. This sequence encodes CASSLTDYEQYF. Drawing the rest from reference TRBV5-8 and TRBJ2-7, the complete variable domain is EAGVTQSPTHLIKTRGQQATLRCSPISGHTSVYWYQQALGLGLQFLLWYDEGEERNRGNFPPRFSGRQFPNYSSELNVNALELEDSALYLCASSLTDYEQYFGPGTRLTVT.

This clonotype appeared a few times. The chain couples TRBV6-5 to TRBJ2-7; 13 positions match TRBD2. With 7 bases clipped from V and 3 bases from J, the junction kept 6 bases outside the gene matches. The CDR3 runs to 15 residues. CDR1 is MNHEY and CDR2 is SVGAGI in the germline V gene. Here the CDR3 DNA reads TGTGCCAGCAATGCCGGGACTAGCGGGATCTACGAGCAGTACTTC. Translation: CASNAGTSGIYEQYF.

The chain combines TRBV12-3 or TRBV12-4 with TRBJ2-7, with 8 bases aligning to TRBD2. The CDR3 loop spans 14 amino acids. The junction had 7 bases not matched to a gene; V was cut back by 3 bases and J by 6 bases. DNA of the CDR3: TGTGCCAGCAGTTTTTCGGGAGGGCCCCTCGAGCAGTACTTC. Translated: CASSFSGGPLEQYF.

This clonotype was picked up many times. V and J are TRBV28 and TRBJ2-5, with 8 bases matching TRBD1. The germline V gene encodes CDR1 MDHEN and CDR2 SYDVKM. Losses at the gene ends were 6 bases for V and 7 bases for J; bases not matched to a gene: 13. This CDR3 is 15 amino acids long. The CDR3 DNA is TGTGCCAGCAGCCATCCGTCAGGGGGCTTGGTGACCCAGTACTTC. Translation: CASSHPSGGLVTQYF.

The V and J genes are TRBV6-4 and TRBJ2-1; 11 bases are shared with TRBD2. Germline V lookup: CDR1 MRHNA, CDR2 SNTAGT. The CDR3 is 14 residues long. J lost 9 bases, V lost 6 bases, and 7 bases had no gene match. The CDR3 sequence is CASSSWLAGGEQFF. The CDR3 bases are TGTGCCAGCAGCTCCTGGCTAGCGGGAGGTGAGCAGTTCTTC.

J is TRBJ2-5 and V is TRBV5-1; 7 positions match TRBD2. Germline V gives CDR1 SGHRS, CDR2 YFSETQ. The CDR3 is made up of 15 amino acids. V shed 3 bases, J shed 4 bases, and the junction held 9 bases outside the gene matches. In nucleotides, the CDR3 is TGCGCCAGCAGCTCCGCCGGGACTACGCGAGAGACCCAGTACTTC. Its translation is CASSSAGTTRETQYF. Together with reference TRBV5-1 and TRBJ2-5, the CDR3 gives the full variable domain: KAGVTQTPRYLIKTRGQQVTLSCSPISGHRSVSWYQQTPGQGLQFLFEYFSETQRNKGNFPGRFSGRQFSNSRSEMNVSTLELGDSALYLCASSSAGTTRETQYFGPGTRLLVL.

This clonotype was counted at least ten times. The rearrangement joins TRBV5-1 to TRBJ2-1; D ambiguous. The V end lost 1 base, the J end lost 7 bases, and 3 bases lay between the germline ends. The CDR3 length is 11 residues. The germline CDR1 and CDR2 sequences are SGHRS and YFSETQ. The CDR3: CASSLRNEQFF. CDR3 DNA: TGCGCCAGCAGCTTGAGGAATGAGCAGTTCTTC.